The clone carrying this TCR beta chain was found a few times. As yet, its antigen is unknown. The data are from a study of T cells after yellow fever vaccination. Background on the study: Fractions of low cell number were prepared using SMART-Seq v4 Ultra Low Input. Study-level points and caveats: Most clones from primary vaccination resurfaced after the booster (about 96% CD4, around 90% CD8). Bulk-population clonotypes that are abundant could appear as contaminants in FACS-sorted repertoires.

The trim removed 3 bases at V and 4 bases at J, leaving 2 bases unmatched. Germline CDR1 is LGHNA and CDR2 is YSLEER. The CDR3 loop spans 15 amino acids. 5'RACE template switching generated TCR cDNA, adding a universal primer site and UMIs. TCRdb re-derived calls from the 5' RACE reads in MiXCR, one entry per CDR3 protein. This table has hundreds of thousands of distinct CDR3 sequences, about 14% appearing once. This sample comprised PBMCs, obtained on the day of the yellow fever booster vaccination. The genes are TRBV4-3 and TRBJ1-6, with 8 bases identical to TRBD1. The clonotype was recovered from a man aged 25-40 years who received the YFV17D yellow fever vaccine. In nucleotides, the CDR3 is TGCGCCAGCAGCCAGACAGGGGTTTATAATTCACCCCTCCACTTT. Translating it yields CASSQTGVYNSPLHF.